This T cell receptor beta chain derives from a study of CD8+CD57+ T cells in acquired aplastic anemia. Individuals selected for sequencing had exhibited CD8+CD57+ cell expansion on flow cytometry. Details on this clonotype: Its antigen is unknown.

Per germline, CDR1 SGHAT and CDR2 FQNNGV. Trimming took off 6 bases at V and 4 bases at J, with 21 bases between the two ends. The CDR3 runs 16 residues. Researchers used genomic DNA as the template to profile TCR beta VDJ and CDR3. TCRdb used MiXCR to reprocess the reads, holding one entry per CDR3 protein. Of a few hundred thousand distinct CDR3 sequences in the sample, around 30% were seen once. Overall study findings and caveats: Researchers report that fewer than 30 CD8+ CDR3 sequences appeared in both patients and controls.

The TCR comes from a human donor with aplastic anemia. The gene calls are TRBV11-2 and TRBJ1-1; TRBD1 might be the D (5 bases). The specimen sequenced was sorted CD4+, CD8+, or CD8+CD57+ T cells (not recorded which) from PBMCs. CDR3 loop: CASSPGARSGGTEAFF. The CDR3, as DNA: TGTGCCAGCAGTCCTGGGGCGCGATCGGGGGGCACTGAAGCTTTCTTT.